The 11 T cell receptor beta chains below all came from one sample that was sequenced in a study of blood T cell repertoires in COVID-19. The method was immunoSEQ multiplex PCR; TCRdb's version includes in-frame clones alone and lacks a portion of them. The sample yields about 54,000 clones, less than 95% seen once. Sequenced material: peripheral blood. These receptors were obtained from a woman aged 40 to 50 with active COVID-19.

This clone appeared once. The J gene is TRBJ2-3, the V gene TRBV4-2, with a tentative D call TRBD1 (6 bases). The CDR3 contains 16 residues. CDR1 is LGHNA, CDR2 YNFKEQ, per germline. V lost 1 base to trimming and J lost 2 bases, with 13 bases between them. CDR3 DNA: TGTGCCAGCAGCCAAGCTAAGGACAGAGACACAGATACGCAGTATTTT. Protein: CASSQAKDRDTDTQYF.

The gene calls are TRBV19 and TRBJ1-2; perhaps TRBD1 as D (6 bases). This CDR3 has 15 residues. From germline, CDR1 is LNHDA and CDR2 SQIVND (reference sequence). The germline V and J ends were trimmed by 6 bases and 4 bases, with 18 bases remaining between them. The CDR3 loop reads CASSVGGSSTYGYTF. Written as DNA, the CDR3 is TGTGCCAGTAGCGTTGGGGGCAGTTCGACCTATGGCTACACCTTC.

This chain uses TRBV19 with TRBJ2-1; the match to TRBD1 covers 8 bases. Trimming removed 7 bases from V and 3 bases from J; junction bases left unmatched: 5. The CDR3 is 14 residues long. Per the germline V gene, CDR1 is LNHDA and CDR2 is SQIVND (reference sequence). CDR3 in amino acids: CASKPGQDYNEQFF. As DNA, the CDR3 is TGTGCCAGTAAGCCGGGACAGGACTACAATGAGCAGTTCTTC.

The CDR3 DNA is TGTGCCTGGAGTGGAGGCCCTACCGGGACAGGGGGTGAAAAACTGTTTTTT. It specifies CAWSGGPTGTGGEKLFF. V and J are TRBV30 and TRBJ1-4; 11 bases line up with TRBD1. V trimming: 1 base; J trimming: 7 bases; junction bases outside the gene matches: 11. Germline V lookup: CDR1 GTSNPN, CDR2 SVGIG (reference sequence). This CDR3 has 17 residues.

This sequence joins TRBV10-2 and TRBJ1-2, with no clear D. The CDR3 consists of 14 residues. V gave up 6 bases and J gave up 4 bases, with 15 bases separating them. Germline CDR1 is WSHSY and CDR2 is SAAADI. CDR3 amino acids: CASSPGRSSYGYTF. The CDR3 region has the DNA TGCGCCAGCAGCCCTGGGAGAAGCAGCTATGGCTACACCTTC.

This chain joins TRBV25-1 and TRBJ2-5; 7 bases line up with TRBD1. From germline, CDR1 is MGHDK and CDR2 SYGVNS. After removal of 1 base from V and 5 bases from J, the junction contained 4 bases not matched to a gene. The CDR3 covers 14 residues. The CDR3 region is CASSESLTGETQYF. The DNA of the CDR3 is TGTGCCAGCAGTGAATCCCTGACAGGGGAGACCCAGTACTTC.

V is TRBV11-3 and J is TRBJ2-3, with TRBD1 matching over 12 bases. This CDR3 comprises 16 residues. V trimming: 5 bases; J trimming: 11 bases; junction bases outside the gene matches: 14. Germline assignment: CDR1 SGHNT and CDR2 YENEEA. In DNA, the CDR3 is TGTGCCAGCAGCAAAACCGGGACAGGGGGCGTGTGGGAGCAGTATTTT. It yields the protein CASSKTGTGGVWEQYF.

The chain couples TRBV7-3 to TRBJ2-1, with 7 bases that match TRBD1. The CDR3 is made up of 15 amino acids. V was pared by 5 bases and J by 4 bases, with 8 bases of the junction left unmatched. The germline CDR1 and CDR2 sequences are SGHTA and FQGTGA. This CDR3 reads CASSPDRARYNEQFF. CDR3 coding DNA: TGTGCCAGCAGCCCAGACAGGGCGCGGTACAATGAGCAGTTCTTC.

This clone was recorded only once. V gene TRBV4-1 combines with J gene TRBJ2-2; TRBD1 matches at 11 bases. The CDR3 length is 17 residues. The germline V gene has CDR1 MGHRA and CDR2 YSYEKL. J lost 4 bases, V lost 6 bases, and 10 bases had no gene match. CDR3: CASRPDPGTGGTGELFF. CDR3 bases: TGCGCCAGCAGGCCTGACCCCGGGACAGGGGGCACCGGGGAGCTGTTTTTT.

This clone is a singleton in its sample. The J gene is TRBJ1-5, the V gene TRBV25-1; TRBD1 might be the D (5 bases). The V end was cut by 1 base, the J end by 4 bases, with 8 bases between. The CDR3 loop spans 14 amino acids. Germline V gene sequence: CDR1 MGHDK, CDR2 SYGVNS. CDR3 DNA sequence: TGTGCCAGCAGTGAATCGGGGGATAATCAGCCCCAGCATTTT. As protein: CASSESGDNQPQHF.

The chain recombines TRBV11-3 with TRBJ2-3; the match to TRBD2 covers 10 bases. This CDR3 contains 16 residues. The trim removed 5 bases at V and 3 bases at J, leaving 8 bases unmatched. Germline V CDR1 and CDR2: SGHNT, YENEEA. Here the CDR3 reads CASSTFSGGATDTQYF. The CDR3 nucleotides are TGTGCCAGCAGCACTTTCAGCGGGGGGGCGACAGATACGCAGTATTTT.